This record looks at one T cell receptor beta chain sequence and its context. Antigen unknown. CDR1 is LNHDA and CDR2 is SQIVND in the germline V gene (reference sequence). The CDR3 is 16 residues long. Unmatched junction bases numbered 13, after V lost 6 bases and J lost 8 bases. The data were taken from a study of cytomegalovirus exposure and HLA in healthy donors. Overall study context: Falling in the Caucasian-associated ancestry cluster were approximately 86% of about 400 genotyped donors.

Study-level points and caveats: The later analysis indicated that the majority of CMV-associated TCR beta chains appeared HLA-restricted.

A multiplex PCR was run with 60 Vbeta primers and 13 Jbeta primers. Under the authors' procedure: Unique TCR beta chains numbered around 75 million in a later analysis, with around 10 million shared. The method was immunoSEQ multiplex PCR; TCRdb's version includes in-frame clones alone and lacks a portion of them. The DNA was the basis for D and trimming; V, J and clone size are from that table. Of about 150,000 clones in the sample, about three quarters were seen once. The clonotype originates from a woman aged 25 to 45 in good health and CMV-seronegative. The rearrangement links TRBV19 to TRBJ1-4; 9 nucleotides agree with TRBD1. The specimen sequenced was PBMCs. The CDR3 here is CASSRPSGTGKEKLFF. CDR3 nucleotide sequence: TGTGCCAGTAGCCGTCCTTCCGGGACAGGGAAGGAAAAACTGTTTTTT.